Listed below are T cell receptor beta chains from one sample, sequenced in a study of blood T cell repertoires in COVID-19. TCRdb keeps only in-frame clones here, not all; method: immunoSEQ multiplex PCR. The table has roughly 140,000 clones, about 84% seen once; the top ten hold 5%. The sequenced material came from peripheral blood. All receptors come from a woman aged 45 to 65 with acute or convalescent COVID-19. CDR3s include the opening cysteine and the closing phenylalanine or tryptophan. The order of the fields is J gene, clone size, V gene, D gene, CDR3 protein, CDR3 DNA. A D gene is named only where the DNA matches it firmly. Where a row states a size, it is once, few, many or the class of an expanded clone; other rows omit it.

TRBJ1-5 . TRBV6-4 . CASSKAPGLGPNQPQHF TGTGCCAGCAGTAAGGCCCCAGGGTTGGGTCCTAATCAGCCCCAGCATTTT
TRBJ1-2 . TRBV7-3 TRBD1 CASSPMSGTGGNGYGYTF TGTGCCAGCAGCCCGATGTCCGGGACAGGGGGCAATGGCTATGGCTACACCTTC
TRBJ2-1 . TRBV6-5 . CASTGTLVRNEQFF TGTGCCAGTACCGGGACATTAGTAAGAAATGAGCAGTTCTTC
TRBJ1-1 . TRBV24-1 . CATRSEANTEAFF TGTGCCACCAGGAGTGAGGCGAACACTGAAGCTTTCTTT
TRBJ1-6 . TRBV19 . CASSSGFGSSYNSPLHF TGTGCCAGTAGTAGCGGATTTGGAAGCTCCTATAATTCACCCCTCCACTTT
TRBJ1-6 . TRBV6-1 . CASSEGANSPLHF TGTGCCAGCAGTGAGGGGGCGAATTCACCCCTCCACTTT
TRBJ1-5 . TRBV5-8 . CASSHETGGNQPQHF TGTGCCAGCAGCCACGAAACGGGAGGCAATCAGCCCCAGCATTTT
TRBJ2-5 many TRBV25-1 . CASSDPGNSAQETQYF TGTGCCAGCAGTGACCCGGGGAATAGCGCACAAGAGACCCAGTACTTC
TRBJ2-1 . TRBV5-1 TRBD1 CASSTFQGTAPGNEQFF TGCGCCAGCAGCACCTTTCAAGGGACAGCCCCTGGGAATGAGCAGTTCTTC
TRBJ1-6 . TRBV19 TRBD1 CASSKGQGNSPLHF TGTGCCAGTAGTAAGGGACAGGGTAATTCACCCCTCCACTTT
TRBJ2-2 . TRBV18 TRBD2 CASSFRTSNTGELFF TGTGCCAGCTCTTTCCGGACTAGTAACACCGGGGAGCTGTTTTTT
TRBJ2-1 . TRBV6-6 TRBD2 CAHTSGGNNEQFF TGTGCCCATACTAGCGGGGGAAACAATGAGCAGTTCTTC
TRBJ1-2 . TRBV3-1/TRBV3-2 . CASSQAMGLLLHYGYTF TGTGCCAGCAGCCAGGCCATGGGGCTCTTACTCCACTATGGCTACACCTTC
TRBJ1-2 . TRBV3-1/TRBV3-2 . CASSQDGKGDYGYTF TGTGCCAGCAGCCAAGACGGGAAGGGTGACTATGGCTACACCTTC
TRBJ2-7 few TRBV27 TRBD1 CASRRTGKAYEQYF TGTGCCAGCAGAAGGACAGGGAAAGCCTACGAGCAGTACTTC
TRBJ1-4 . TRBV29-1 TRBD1 CSVPLQGAGEKLFF TGCAGCGTACCTCTCCAGGGGGCTGGTGAAAAACTGTTTTTT
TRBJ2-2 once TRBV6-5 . CASSYASVDTGELFF TGTGCCAGCAGTTATGCTAGCGTCGACACCGGGGAGCTGTTTTTT
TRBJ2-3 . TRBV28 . CASGWVGVTDTQYF TGTGCCAGCGGGTGGGTTGGAGTAACAGATACGCAGTATTTT
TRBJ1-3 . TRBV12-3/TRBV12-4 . CASIPPGNTIYF TGTGCCAGCATCCCCCCAGGAAACACCATATATTTT
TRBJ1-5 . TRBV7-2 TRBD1 CASSLTGGPQPQHF TGTGCCAGCAGCTTGACAGGGGGCCCTCAGCCCCAGCATTTT
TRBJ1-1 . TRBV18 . CASSPGGLRYTEAFF TGTGCCAGCTCACCAGGTGGTTTGAGGTACACTGAAGCTTTCTTT
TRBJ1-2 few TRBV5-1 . CASSDVQSYGYTF TGCGCCAGCAGCGACGTACAGTCCTATGGCTACACCTTC
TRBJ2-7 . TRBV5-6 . CASSFGFSTYEQYF TGTGCCAGCAGCTTCGGGTTCTCGACCTACGAGCAGTACTTC
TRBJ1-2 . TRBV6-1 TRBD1 CASSEAGDRGYYGYTF TGTGCCAGCAGTGAAGCAGGGGACAGGGGTTACTATGGCTACACCTTC
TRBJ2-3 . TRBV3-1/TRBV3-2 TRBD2 CASSQELRGGGTDTQYF TGTGCCAGCAGCCAAGAGTTGCGGGGGGGCGGGACAGATACGCAGTATTTT
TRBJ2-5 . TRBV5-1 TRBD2 CASSEGGSSGEETQYF TGCGCCAGCAGTGAAGGGGGATCTAGCGGGGAAGAGACCCAGTACTTC
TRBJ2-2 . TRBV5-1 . CASSLLADSNTGELFF TGCGCCAGCAGCTTGTTGGCGGATTCGAACACCGGGGAGCTGTTTTTT
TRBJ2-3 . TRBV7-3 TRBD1 CASSIQGASDTQYF TGTGCCAGCAGCATACAGGGGGCATCAGATACGCAGTATTTT
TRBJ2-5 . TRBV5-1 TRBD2 CASSSGLDGETQYF TGCGCCAGCAGCTCGGGACTAGATGGAGAGACCCAGTACTTC
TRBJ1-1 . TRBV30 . CAWSEQVLDQGGTEAFF TGTGCCTGGAGTGAGCAGGTCTTGGACCAGGGAGGCACTGAAGCTTTCTTT
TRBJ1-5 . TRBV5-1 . CASSTGQSNQPQHF TGCGCCAGCAGCACTGGACAGTCCAATCAGCCCCAGCATTTT
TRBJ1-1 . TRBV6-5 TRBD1 CASSPGTGDTEAFF TGTGCCAGCAGTCCCGGGACAGGGGACACTGAAGCTTTCTTT
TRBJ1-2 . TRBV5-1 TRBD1 CASSPGDREGYTF TGCGCCAGCAGCCCGGGGGACAGAGAAGGCTACACCTTC
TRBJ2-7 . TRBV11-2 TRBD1 CASSSAGGTYEQYF TGTGCCAGCAGTTCCGCAGGGGGAACTTACGAGCAGTACTTC
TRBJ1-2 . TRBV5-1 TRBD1 CATLGGPSDYGYTF TGCGCCACCCTAGGGGGCCCTTCCGACTATGGCTACACCTTC
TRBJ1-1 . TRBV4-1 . CASSPLNGALMNTEAFF TGCGCCAGCAGCCCGCTGAATGGGGCCCTCATGAACACTGAAGCTTTCTTT
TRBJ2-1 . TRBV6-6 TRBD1 CASSAGQGAVNEQFF TGTGCCAGCAGTGCGGGACAGGGGGCGGTCAATGAGCAGTTCTTC
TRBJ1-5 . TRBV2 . CASSRTDGFVEPQHF TGTGCCAGCAGCAGGACAGACGGTTTTGTGGAGCCCCAGCATTTT
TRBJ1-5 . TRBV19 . CAAEFKGGGQPQHF TGTGCCGCCGAGTTTAAGGGCGGGGGTCAGCCCCAGCATTTT
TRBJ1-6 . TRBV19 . CASTLGANSYNSPLHF TGTGCCAGTACCCTAGGGGCCAACTCCTATAATTCACCCCTCCACTTT
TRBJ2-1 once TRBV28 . CASSLSWNEQFF TGTGCCAGCAGTTTAAGCTGGAATGAGCAGTTCTTC
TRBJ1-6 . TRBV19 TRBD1 CASRDRDNSPLHF TGTGCCAGTAGGGACAGGGATAATTCACCCCTCCACTTT
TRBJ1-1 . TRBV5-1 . CASSLREGGNTEAFF TGCGCCAGCAGCCTCCGGGAGGGGGGGAACACTGAAGCTTTCTTT
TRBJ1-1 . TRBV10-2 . CASNSLLNTEAFF TGCGCCAGCAACTCCCTACTGAACACTGAAGCTTTCTTT
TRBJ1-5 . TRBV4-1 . CASSQDGTQGQPQHF TGCGCCAGCAGCCAAGACGGAACCCAGGGCCAGCCCCAGCATTTT
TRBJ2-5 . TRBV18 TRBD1 CASSPGTGGAETQYF TGTGCCAGCTCACCCGGGACAGGGGGCGCGGAGACCCAGTACTTC
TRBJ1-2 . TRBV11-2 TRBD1 CASSPGQGRKAGYTF TGTGCCAGCAGCCCCGGACAGGGGAGAAAGGCGGGCTACACCTTC
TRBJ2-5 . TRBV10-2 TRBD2 CASRLAGGPMETQYF TGCGCCAGCAGACTAGCGGGGGGGCCGATGGAGACCCAGTACTTC
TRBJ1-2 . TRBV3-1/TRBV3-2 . CASSQDAANYGYTF TGTGCCAGCAGCCAAGATGCGGCTAACTATGGCTACACCTTC
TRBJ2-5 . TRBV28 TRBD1 CASSPYRTGTGGEETQYF TGTGCCAGCAGTCCCTATAGAACCGGGACAGGGGGGGAGGAGACCCAGTACTTC